The clone carrying this T cell receptor beta chain was seen many times. Germline lookup yields CDR1 SGHAT and CDR2 FQNNGV. The CDR3 contains 14 residues. With 1 base removed from V and 2 bases from J, the gap between germline ends came to 9 bases. TCRdb itself ran the 5' RACE reads through MiXCR, one entry per CDR3 protein. The table records some 150,000 distinct CDR3 sequences, roughly 6.3% of them present only once. The source of the sample is a study of T-cell memory formation after mild COVID-19. The V gene is TRBV11-2, the J gene TRBJ2-7, with D tentatively TRBD2 (7 bases). Material for sequencing was PBMCs or a T cell subset sorted from them (not recorded which). This receptor was obtained from an adult woman who had mild COVID-19 (a few samples of this study predate the infection). Cell type and time point are not known. This CDR3 reads CASSLGGGAYEQYF. CDR3 nucleotide sequence: TGTGCCAGCAGCTTAGGAGGGGGGGCCTACGAGCAGTACTTC.